This passage covers 30 T cell receptor beta chains from one sample sequenced in a study of beta chain features in type 1 diabetes. Study results and limitations: Type 1 diabetes patients showed a moderate but significant shortening of TCRB CDR3s in all four CD4+ subsets.

These receptors' antigens are unknown. The authors reverse transcribed all of the isolated RNA, so sequencing captured expressed TCRB transcripts. Clones were read by immunoSEQ multiplex PCR, and TCRdb kept only the in-frame ones, dropping some. The table lists over 150,000 clones, approximately 8.1% of them singletons. Sequences were obtained from central memory CD4+ T cells from blood. Source of these receptors: a man aged 18 to 30 with type 1 diabetes.

The rearrangement joins TRBV11-2 to TRBJ2-1; 8 positions agree with TRBD2. The germline V gene encodes CDR1 SGHAT and CDR2 FQNNGV. The CDR3 contains 14 residues. V was pared by 7 bases and J by 3 bases, with 5 bases of the junction left unmatched. The CDR3 coding sequence is TGTGCCAGCATGCAGCTAGCGGGCTACAATGAGCAGTTCTTC. Translation gives CASMQLAGYNEQFF.

The V gene is TRBV9, the J gene TRBJ1-2, with no clear D. CDR1 is SGDLS and CDR2 is YYNGEE in the germline V gene. The CDR3 sequence is 13 residues long. Trimming pared 4 bases from V and 0 bases from J, leaving 7 bases between. CDR3 loop: CASSSLANYGYTF. Written as DNA, the CDR3 is TGTGCCAGCAGCTCTCTAGCTAACTATGGCTACACCTTC.

This clone was detected many times. The chain is built from TRBV18 and TRBJ2-1; D is possibly TRBD1 (7 bases). Germline V gene data show CDR1 as KGHSH and CDR2 as LQKENI. Trimming removed 6 bases from V and 6 bases from J, with 15 bases in between. CDR3 length: 14 residues. The CDR3 sequence: CASSLGGQFNEQFF. CDR3 bases: TGTGCCAGCTCCCTCGGGGGACAGTTCAATGAGCAGTTCTTC.

The V gene is TRBV2, the J gene TRBJ1-4; D is unclear. There are 16 residues in the CDR3. Between the trimmed V and J ends, which lost 7 bases and 0 bases, there was a span of 15 bases. Germline CDR1 reads SNHLY; CDR2 reads FYNNEI. The CDR3 loop reads CASILEVAATNEKLFF. For the CDR3, the DNA is TGTGCCAGCATTCTGGAGGTGGCTGCAACTAATGAAAAACTGTTTTTT.

The chain joins TRBV30 to TRBJ2-4; D perhaps matches TRBD1 (5 bases). V was pared by 0 bases and J by 3 bases, with 24 bases between. In germline, CDR1 is GTSNPN, CDR2 SVGIG (reference sequence). The CDR3 has 19 residues. The chain's CDR3 is CAWSVRVRAGLPLKNIQYF. The CDR3 DNA reads as TGTGCCTGGAGTGTAAGGGTTCGGGCAGGGCTCCCCCTCAAAAACATTCAGTACTTC.

The sample holds a few counts of this clone. Other nucleotide sequences from this sample produce the same CDR3. The chain joins TRBV19 to TRBJ2-1, with TRBD2 identical over 10 bases. Germline V lookup: CDR1 LNHDA, CDR2 SQIVND (reference sequence). The CDR3 is 15 amino acids. Trimming removed 6 bases from V and 3 bases from J; junction bases left unmatched: 5. DNA of the CDR3: TGTGCCAGTAGACCTGGACTAGCGGTCTACAATGAGCAGTTCTTC. Encoded protein: CASRPGLAVYNEQFF. The full variable domain, completed using reference TRBV19 and TRBJ2-1, is DGGITQSPKYLFRKEGQNVTLSCEQNLNHDAMYWYRQDPGQGLRLIYYSQIVNDFQKGDIAEGYSVSREKKESFPLTVTSAQKNPTAFYLCASRPGLAVYNEQFFGPGTRLTVL.

This clone was found a few times. As DNA, the CDR3 is TGTGCCAGCTCACCCTCGGGGGGTGAGGTCGAGCAGTACTTC. It encodes CASSPSGGEVEQYF. The chain recombines TRBV18 with TRBJ2-7; 7 nucleotides line up with TRBD2. V was clipped by 3 bases and J by 6 bases; unmatched bases: 8. The length of the CDR3 is 14 residues. The germline V gene encodes CDR1 KGHSH and CDR2 LQKENI.

This sequence joins TRBV27 and TRBJ2-1; TRBD2 matches 7 bases. The ends lost 9 bases at V and 0 bases at J; junction bases unmatched: 8. In germline, CDR1 is MNHEY, CDR2 SMNVEV (reference sequence). The CDR3 extends over 15 amino acids. CDR3 nucleotide sequence: TGTGCCAGTAACCACGGCGGGGGCTCCTACAATGAGCAGTTCTTC. Amino acids: CASNHGGGSYNEQFF.

The V gene is TRBV4-2, the J gene TRBJ2-7; D gene uncertain. Trimming removed 0 bases from V and 3 bases from J, with 6 bases in between. Per germline, CDR1 LGHNA and CDR2 YNFKEQ. The CDR3 is 13 residues long. CDR3: CASSQERSYEQYF. CDR3 sequence (DNA): TGTGCCAGCAGCCAAGAGCGTAGCTACGAGCAGTACTTC.

This clone has just a few counts. The chain carries TRBV7-2 and TRBJ2-7, with a possible D match to TRBD2 (6 bases). V dropped 2 bases and J dropped 3 bases, with 11 bases sitting between them. Germline V gene lookup returns CDR1 SGHTA and CDR2 FQGNSA. This CDR3 is built from 14 residues. The DNA for the CDR3 is TGTGCCAGCAGCTTAAGGGAGGCCTTCTACGAGCAGTACTTC. Translation: CASSLREAFYEQYF.

This clone has only a few counts. The V and J genes are TRBV15 and TRBJ2-4; 10 nucleotides match TRBD1. Germline loops: CDR1 LNHNV, CDR2 YYDKDF (reference sequence). Unmatched junction bases numbered 8, after V lost 1 base and J lost 5 bases. The length of the CDR3 is 17 residues. Here the CDR3 DNA reads TGTGCCACCAGCAGAGTGAGGCAGACAGGGGGCGAAAACATTCAGTACTTC. It codes for CATSRVRQTGGENIQYF.

This clone has only a few counts. The genes are TRBV5-1 and TRBJ2-5, with 11 bases matching TRBD2. This CDR3 region has 16 residues. Germline loops: CDR1 SGHRS, CDR2 YFSETQ. Unmatched junction bases numbered 3, after V lost 0 bases and J lost 2 bases. CDR3 DNA sequence: TGCGCCAGCAGCTTGGTCCCTAGCGGGGGGCAAGAGACCCAGTACTTC. This sequence encodes CASSLVPSGGQETQYF.

The gene calls are TRBV5-6 and TRBJ2-7; D is perhaps TRBD1 (6 bases). Germline assignment: CDR1 SGHDT and CDR2 YYEEEE. With 1 base removed from V and 0 bases from J, the gap between germline ends came to 8 bases. CDR3 length: 14 amino acids. This CDR3 reads CASSLTGISYEQYF. DNA of the CDR3: TGTGCCAGCAGCTTGACAGGGATCTCCTACGAGCAGTACTTC.

This clone was recorded a few times. This chain uses TRBV28 with TRBJ1-4, with 8 bases fitting TRBD1. Germline CDR1 and CDR2: MDHEN and SYDVKM. The CDR3 runs to 17 residues. The V segment lost 5 bases and the J segment 0 bases; nucleotides outside the gene matches: 8. CDR3 sequence (DNA): TGTGCCAGCAGTGAGGGGGCAGGGGGCTCAACTAATGAAAAACTGTTTTTT. Translating it yields CASSEGAGGSTNEKLFF.

This clone has only a few counts. The chain recombines TRBV11-2 with TRBJ2-1; 12 nucleotides match TRBD2. CDR3 size: 15 residues. After removal of 4 bases from V and 9 bases from J, the junction contained 7 bases not matched to a gene. Germline CDR1 reads SGHAT; CDR2 reads FQNNGV. The CDR3 bases are TGTGCCAGCAGCTCACGACTAGCGGGAGTAGGTGAGCAGTTCTTC. Translated: CASSSRLAGVGEQFF. The complete variable domain, with remaining parts taken from reference TRBV11-2 and TRBJ2-1, reads EAGVAQSPRYKIIEKRQSVAFWCNPISGHATLYWYQQILGQGPKLLIQFQNNGVVDDSQLPKDRFSAERLKGVDSTLKIQPAKLEDSAVYLCASSSRLAGVGEQFFGPGTRLTVL.

This clone was picked up a small number of times. The chain has TRBV30 and TRBJ1-4; TRBD1 agrees at 11 bases. Germline V gene data show CDR1 as GTSNPN and CDR2 as SVGIG (reference sequence). This CDR3 spans 15 amino acids. Trimming took 1 base from V and 10 from J; bases not matched to a gene: 8. The CDR3 DNA reads TGTGCCTGGAGTGGCCCGGACAGGGGGCGCGGAAAACTGTTTTTT. Its protein is CAWSGPDRGRGKLFF.

The chain combines TRBV5-1 with TRBJ2-1, with D perhaps matching TRBD1 (6 bases). Germline V gives CDR1 SGHRS, CDR2 YFSETQ. The germline V and J ends were trimmed by 4 bases and 8 bases, with 22 bases remaining between them. The CDR3 loop spans 16 amino acids. The CDR3 DNA is TGCGCCAGCAGCCGTACAGGGAACTCGGAGTTTGATGAGCAGTTCTTC. This gives the protein CASSRTGNSEFDEQFF.

The V and J genes are TRBV13 and TRBJ2-7, with D uncertain. The germline V gene has CDR1 PRHDT and CDR2 FYEKMQ (reference sequence). This CDR3 has 14 residues. V lost 0 bases, J lost 2 bases, and 8 bases lay in between. CDR3 region: CASSLGHPTYEQYF. CDR3 nucleotide sequence: TGTGCCAGCAGCTTAGGACACCCGACCTACGAGCAGTACTTC.

This clone was recorded a few times. The chain combines TRBV27 with TRBJ2-6, with TRBD1 identical over 10 bases. Germline lookup yields CDR1 MNHEY and CDR2 SMNVEV (reference sequence). Trimming cost V 5 bases and J 2 bases; bases outside gene matches: 6. The CDR3 spans 17 residues. The CDR3 DNA sequence: TGTGCCAGCAGTCCCTTGGGACAGGGGACTGGGGCCAACGTCCTGACTTTC. This gives the protein CASSPLGQGTGANVLTF.

Only a few counts were recorded for this clone. This sequence joins TRBV11-2 and TRBJ2-1; D is possibly TRBD1 (6 bases). Germline CDR1 and CDR2: SGHAT and FQNNGV. The CDR3 covers 15 residues. Trimming shortened V by 7 bases and J by 4 bases, and 17 bases separated the two germline ends. CDR3 in amino acids: CASIRARGPYNEQFF. DNA of the CDR3: TGTGCCAGCATCAGGGCCAGGGGTCCGTACAATGAGCAGTTCTTC. The full variable domain, its missing parts supplied by reference TRBV11-2 and TRBJ2-1, is EAGVAQSPRYKIIEKRQSVAFWCNPISGHATLYWYQQILGQGPKLLIQFQNNGVVDDSQLPKDRFSAERLKGVDSTLKIQPAKLEDSAVYLCASIRARGPYNEQFFGPGTRLTVL.

This clone was detected a few times. The J gene is TRBJ2-5, the V gene TRBV18; D is unresolved. V shed 4 bases and J shed 0 bases, with 6 bases lying between them. CDR3 size: 13 residues. Germline V CDR1 and CDR2: KGHSH, LQKENI. The CDR3 loop is CASSLTNQETQYF. The CDR3, as DNA: TGTGCCAGCTCACTTACAAACCAAGAGACCCAGTACTTC.

The rearrangement links TRBV4-3 to TRBJ2-5, with D possibly TRBD2 on 6 matching bases. The ends were cut back, 0 bases at V and 5 bases at J, with 10 bases in the middle. The length of the CDR3 is 14 residues. The germline V gene encodes CDR1 LGHNA and CDR2 YSLEER. In DNA form, the CDR3 reads TGCGCCAGCAGCCAAGATATTAGCGGCGAGACCCAGTACTTC. It yields the protein CASSQDISGETQYF.

Ten or more counts support this clone. The V gene is TRBV11-3, the J gene TRBJ2-1; 11 bases fit TRBD2. Losses at the gene ends were 0 bases for V and 5 bases for J; bases not matched to a gene: 9. The CDR3 has 18 amino acids. The V gene's germline CDR1 is SGHNT and CDR2 YENEEA. CDR3 in DNA: TGTGCCAGCAGCTTAGACCAACTAGGGACTAGCGGAAACAATGAGCAGTTCTTC. Its protein product is CASSLDQLGTSGNNEQFF.

The chain joins TRBV27 to TRBJ1-6; D possibly corresponds to TRBD1 (5 bases). This CDR3 comprises 16 residues. Trimming left V 7 bases short and J 7 bases short, with 20 bases between. CDR1 is MNHEY and CDR2 is SMNVEV in the germline V gene (reference sequence). In nucleotides, the CDR3 is TGTGCCAGCAAAGGTCTAGGCAGGGCGATCAATTCACCCCTCCACTTT. It translates to CASKGLGRAINSPLHF.

Only a few counts were recorded for this clone. J is TRBJ1-4 and V is TRBV30; a possible D gene is TRBD1 (5 bases). CDR1 is GTSNPN, CDR2 SVGIG, per germline (reference sequence). The CDR3 covers 14 residues. Trimming took 3 bases from V and 8 from J, leaving 16 bases between them. The CDR3 is CAWRRTAGREKLFF. The CDR3 nucleotides are TGTGCCTGGAGAAGGACGGCAGGGAGGGAAAAACTGTTTTTT.

The CDR3 DNA follows: TGTGCCTCAAGACTAGCGGGGGGTGGAGAGACCCAGTACTTC. Its translation is CASRLAGGGETQYF. V is TRBV30 and J is TRBJ2-5; 13 bases align to TRBD2. The junction had 6 bases not matched to a gene; V was cut back by 7 bases and J by 4 bases. The CDR3 extends over 14 amino acids. Germline V gene sequence: CDR1 GTSNPN, CDR2 SVGIG (reference sequence).

This clone was picked up a small number of times. The rearrangement links TRBV5-6 to TRBJ2-3, with 8 bases lining up with TRBD1. The CDR3 is 15 amino acids. Per the germline V gene, CDR1 is SGHDT and CDR2 is YYEEEE. V shed 4 bases and J 6 bases; nucleotides not matched to a gene: 10. The CDR3 DNA follows: TGTGCCAGCAGCCCTAGGACAGGGAGAGGGGATACGCAGTATTTT. This gives the protein CASSPRTGRGDTQYF.

A few counts support this clone. V is TRBV7-9 and J is TRBJ2-3; TRBD2 matches at 12 bases. Germline V gives CDR1 SEHNR, CDR2 FQNEAQ (reference sequence). This CDR3 contains 17 residues. Unmatched junction bases numbered 9, after V lost 2 bases and J lost 6 bases. CDR3 DNA: TGTGCCAGCAGCTTACAAGGAACTAGCGGGGGGTGGGATACGCAGTATTTT. It yields the protein CASSLQGTSGGWDTQYF.

The genes are TRBV27 and TRBJ2-7; the D gene is possibly TRBD2 (6 bases). CDR1 MNHEY and CDR2 SMNVEV come from the germline V gene (reference sequence). This CDR3 is built from 19 residues. V dropped 9 bases and J dropped 3 bases, with 33 bases sitting between them. Here the CDR3 reads CASHIPSGALLGGNYEQYF. Here the CDR3 DNA reads TGTGCCAGTCATATCCCTTCGGGCGCCCTCCTGGGGGGTAACTACGAGCAGTACTTC.

On this clone: This could be a read error, since a much larger clone is one nucleotide away. The chain links TRBV5-4 to TRBJ2-3; unclear D gene. Germline CDR1 reads SGHNT; CDR2 reads YYREEE (reference sequence). Trimming stripped 0 bases from V and 4 bases from J, with 3 bases between. CDR3 length equals 12 residues. CDR3 in amino acids: CASSLASDTQYF. In DNA form, the CDR3 reads TGTGCCAGCAGCTTGGCCTCAGATACGCAGTATTTT.